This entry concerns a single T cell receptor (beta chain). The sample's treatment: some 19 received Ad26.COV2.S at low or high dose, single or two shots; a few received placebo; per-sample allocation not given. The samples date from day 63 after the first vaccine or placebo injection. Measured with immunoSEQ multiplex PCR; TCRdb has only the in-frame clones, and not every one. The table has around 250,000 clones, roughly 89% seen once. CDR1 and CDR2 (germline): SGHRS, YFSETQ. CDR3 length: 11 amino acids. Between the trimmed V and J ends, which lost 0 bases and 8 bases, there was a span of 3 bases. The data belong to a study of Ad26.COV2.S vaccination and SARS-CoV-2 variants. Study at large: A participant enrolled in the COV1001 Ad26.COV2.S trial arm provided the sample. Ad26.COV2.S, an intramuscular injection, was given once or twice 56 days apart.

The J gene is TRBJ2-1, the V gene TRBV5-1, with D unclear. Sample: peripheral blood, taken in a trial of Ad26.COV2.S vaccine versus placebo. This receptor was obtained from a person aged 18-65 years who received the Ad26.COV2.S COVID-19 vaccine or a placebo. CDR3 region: CASSLVDEQFF. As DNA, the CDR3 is TGCGCCAGCAGCTTGGTGGATGAGCAGTTCTTC.